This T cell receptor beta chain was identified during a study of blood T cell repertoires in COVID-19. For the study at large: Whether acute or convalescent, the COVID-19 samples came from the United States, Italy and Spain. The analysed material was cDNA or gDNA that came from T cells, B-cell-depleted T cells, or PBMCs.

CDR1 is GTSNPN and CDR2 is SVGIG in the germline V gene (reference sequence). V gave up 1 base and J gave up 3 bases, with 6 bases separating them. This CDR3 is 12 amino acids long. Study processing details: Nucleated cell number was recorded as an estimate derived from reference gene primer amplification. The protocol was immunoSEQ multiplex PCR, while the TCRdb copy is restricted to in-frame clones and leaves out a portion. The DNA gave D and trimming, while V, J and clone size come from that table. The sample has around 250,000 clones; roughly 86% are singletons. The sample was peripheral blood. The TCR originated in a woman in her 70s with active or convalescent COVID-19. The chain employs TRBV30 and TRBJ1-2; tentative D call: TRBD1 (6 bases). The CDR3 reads CAWSGTDYGYTF. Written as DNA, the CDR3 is TGTGCCTGGAGTGGGACAGACTATGGCTACACCTTC.